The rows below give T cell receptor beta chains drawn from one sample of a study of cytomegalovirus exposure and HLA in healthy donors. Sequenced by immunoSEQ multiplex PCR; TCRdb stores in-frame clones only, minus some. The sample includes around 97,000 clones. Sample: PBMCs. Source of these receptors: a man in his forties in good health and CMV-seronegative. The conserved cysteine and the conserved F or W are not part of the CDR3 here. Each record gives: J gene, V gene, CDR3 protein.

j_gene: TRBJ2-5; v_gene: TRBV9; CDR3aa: ASSVGISGGGVETQY
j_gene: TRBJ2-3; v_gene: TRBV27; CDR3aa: ASTRLKISGRAPTDTQY
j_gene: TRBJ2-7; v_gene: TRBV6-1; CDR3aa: ASTPRQVSSYEQY
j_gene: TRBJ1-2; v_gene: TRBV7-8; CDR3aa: ASSLAGGFSGYGYT
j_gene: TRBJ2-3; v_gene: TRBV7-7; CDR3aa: ASSLGLDITDTQY
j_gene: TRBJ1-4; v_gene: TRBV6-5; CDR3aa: ASTGGQGYEKLF
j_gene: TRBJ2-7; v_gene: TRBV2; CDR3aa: ASSRGQGRTYEQY
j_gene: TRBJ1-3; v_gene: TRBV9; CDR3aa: ASSVQGSGNTIY
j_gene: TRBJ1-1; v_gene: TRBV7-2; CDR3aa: ASSPTRTGNTEAF
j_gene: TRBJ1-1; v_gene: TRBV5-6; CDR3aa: ASRLQGLNTEAF
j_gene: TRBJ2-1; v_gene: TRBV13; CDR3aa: ASSPEVGGQRNEQF
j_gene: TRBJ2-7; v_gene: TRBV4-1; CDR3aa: ASSIRQGDEQY
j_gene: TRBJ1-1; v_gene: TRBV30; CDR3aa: AWSKSGGTEAF
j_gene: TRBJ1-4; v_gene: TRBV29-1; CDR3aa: SVQTAINEKLF
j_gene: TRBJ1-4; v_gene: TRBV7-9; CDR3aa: ASSTGQGVEKLF
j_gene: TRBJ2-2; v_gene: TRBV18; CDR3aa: ASSPPGQGGTGELF